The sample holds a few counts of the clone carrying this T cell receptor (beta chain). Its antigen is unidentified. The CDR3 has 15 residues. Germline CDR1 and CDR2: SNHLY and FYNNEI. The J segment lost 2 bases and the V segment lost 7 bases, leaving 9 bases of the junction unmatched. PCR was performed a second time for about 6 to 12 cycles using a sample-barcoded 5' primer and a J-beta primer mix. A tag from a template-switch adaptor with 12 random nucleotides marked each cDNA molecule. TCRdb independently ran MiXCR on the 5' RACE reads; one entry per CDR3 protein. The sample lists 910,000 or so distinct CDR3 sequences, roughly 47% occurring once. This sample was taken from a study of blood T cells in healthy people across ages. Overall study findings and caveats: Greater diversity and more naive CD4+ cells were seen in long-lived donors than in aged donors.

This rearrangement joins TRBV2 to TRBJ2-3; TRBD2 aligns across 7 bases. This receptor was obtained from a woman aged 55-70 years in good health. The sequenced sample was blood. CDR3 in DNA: TGTGCCAGCAATGGACTAGTTAGGGACACAGATACGCAGTATTTT. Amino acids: CASNGLVRDTDTQYF.